This T cell receptor beta chain was captured in a study of blood T cells in healthy people across ages. Study as a whole: About one barcoded beta molecule per two T cells was the capture yield of template switching. Overall study results and limits: Aged donors had fewer naive CD4+ cells and lower diversity than long-lived donors.

For this clonotype: The antigen is undetermined.

The length of the CDR3 is 16 residues. The germline CDR1 and CDR2 sequences are ENHRY and SYGVKD. V dropped 2 bases and J dropped 4; count of bases not matched to a gene: 9. Then a second PCR, running about 6 to 11 cycles, was carried out with a sample-barcoded 5' primer and a J-beta primer mix. Individual samples furnished no less than 3 million CDR3-containing paired-end reads apiece. TCRdb recomputed calls from the 5' RACE reads with MiXCR, one row per CDR3 protein. The sample yields hundreds of thousands of distinct CDR3 sequences, just over 55% seen once. Isolation recovered at least 6.5 million PBMCs from every sample.

The clonotype was recovered from a man aged 40-55 years in good health. Sequenced sample: blood. The chain links TRBV10-3 to TRBJ2-7; 9 bases are shared with TRBD1. Here the CDR3 DNA reads TGTGCCATCAGTGAGCCGGGACAGGGTGGCACTTACGAGCAGTACTTC. Its protein is CAISEPGQGGTYEQYF.